This entry describes one T cell receptor (beta chain). Its antigen remains unknown. With a J-beta primer mix and a sample-barcoded 5' primer, a second PCR ran 7 to 11 cycles. TCRdb re-called the 5' RACE reads through MiXCR, storing one row per CDR3 protein. Of around 800,000 distinct CDR3 sequences in the sample, roughly 50% were seen once. This sample stems from a study of blood T cells in healthy people across ages. Broader study findings: Any conclusive comparison of naive versus antigen-experienced cells was prevented by using unsorted PBMCs. Possibly confounding the expanded clonotype changes was the fact that donor CMV status was unknown.

Germline CDR1 DFQATT, CDR2 SNEGSKA (reference sequence). The CDR3 has 15 amino acids. The ends were cut back, 3 bases at V and 7 bases at J, with 19 bases in the middle. This receptor was obtained from a man older than 75 in good health. This chain links TRBV20-1 with TRBJ2-1; D is undetermined. The sample consisted of blood. The CDR3 protein is CSASPIGSKRNEQFF. The CDR3 region has the DNA TGCAGTGCTAGCCCCATAGGGTCGAAGAGGAATGAGCAGTTCTTC.